This T cell receptor (beta chain) is drawn from a study of cytomegalovirus exposure and HLA in healthy donors. A multiplex PCR was run with 60 Vbeta primers and 13 Jbeta primers. Sequencing was performed with immunoSEQ multiplex PCR; in TCRdb, only in-frame clones are kept and a portion is missing. Here the sample spans about 130,000 clones, about 8.5% being singletons. The sequence came from a man aged 35 to 55 in good health and CMV-seronegative. What was sequenced was PBMCs.

The CDR3 region is CASSIDRRGVSQPQHF. CDR3 in DNA: TGTGCCAGTAGTATAGATCGCAGGGGTGTTAGCCAGCCCCAGCATTTT. The chain employs TRBV19 and TRBJ1-5, with a weak D call TRBD1 (6 bases). Germline CDR1 LNHDA, CDR2 SQIVND (reference sequence). Deletions cut 0 bases from V and 7 bases from J, with 16 bases between. This CDR3 has 16 residues.